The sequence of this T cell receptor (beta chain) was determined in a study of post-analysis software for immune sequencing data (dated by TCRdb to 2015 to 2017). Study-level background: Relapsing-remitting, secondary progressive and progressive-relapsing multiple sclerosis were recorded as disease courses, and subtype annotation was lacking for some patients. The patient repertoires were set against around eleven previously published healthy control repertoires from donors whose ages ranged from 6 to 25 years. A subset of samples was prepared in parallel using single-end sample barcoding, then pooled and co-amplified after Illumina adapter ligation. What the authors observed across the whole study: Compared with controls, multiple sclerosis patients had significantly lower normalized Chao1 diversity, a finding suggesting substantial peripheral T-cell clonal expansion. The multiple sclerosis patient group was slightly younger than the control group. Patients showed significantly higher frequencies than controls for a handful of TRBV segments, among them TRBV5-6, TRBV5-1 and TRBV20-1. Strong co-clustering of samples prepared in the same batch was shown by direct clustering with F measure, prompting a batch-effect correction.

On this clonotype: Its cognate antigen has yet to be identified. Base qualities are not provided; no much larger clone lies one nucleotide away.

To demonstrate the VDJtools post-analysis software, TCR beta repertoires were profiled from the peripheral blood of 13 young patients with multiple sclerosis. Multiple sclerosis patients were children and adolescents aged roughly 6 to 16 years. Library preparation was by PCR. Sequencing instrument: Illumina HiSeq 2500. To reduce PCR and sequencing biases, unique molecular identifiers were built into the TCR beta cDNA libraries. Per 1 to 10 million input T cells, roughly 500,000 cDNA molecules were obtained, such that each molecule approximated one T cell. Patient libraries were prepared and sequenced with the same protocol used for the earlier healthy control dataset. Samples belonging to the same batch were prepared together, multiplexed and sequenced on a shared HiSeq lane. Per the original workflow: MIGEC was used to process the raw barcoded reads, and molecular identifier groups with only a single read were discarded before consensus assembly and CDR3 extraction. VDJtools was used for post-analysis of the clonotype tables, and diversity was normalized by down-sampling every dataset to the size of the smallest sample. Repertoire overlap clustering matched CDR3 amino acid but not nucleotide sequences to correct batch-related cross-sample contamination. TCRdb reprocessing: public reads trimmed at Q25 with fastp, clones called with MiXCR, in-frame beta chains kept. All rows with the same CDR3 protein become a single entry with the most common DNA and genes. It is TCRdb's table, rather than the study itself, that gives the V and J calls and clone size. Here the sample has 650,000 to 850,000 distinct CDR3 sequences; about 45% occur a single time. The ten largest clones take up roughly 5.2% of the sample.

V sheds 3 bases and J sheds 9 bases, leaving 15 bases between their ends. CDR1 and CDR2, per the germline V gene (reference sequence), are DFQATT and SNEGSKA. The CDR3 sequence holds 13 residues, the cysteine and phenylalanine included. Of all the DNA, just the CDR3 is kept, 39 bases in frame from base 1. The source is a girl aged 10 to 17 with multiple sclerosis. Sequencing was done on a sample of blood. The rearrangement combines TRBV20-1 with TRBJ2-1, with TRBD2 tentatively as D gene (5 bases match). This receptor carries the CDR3 CSARGVGTSEQFF. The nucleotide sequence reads TGCAGTGCTAGGGGAGTGGGTACCAGTGAGCAGTTCTTC.